This TCR beta chain emerged from a study of post-analysis software for immune sequencing data. Study information: Both relapsing-remitting and secondary progressive multiple sclerosis featured among the disease courses, as did progressive-relapsing multiple sclerosis. Findings and limits, study-wide: F measure clustering grouped samples strongly by preparation batch. Included in a set of five TRBV segments more frequent in patients than controls were TRBV5-6, TRBV5-1 and TRBV20-1.

This CDR3 is 16 amino acids long. Only one count was recorded for this clonotype. The target antigen is unknown. Included in the TCR beta cDNA libraries were unique molecular identifiers. cDNA molecules numbering around 450,000 came from roughly 0.93 to 9.6 million T cells. TCRdb itself ran the PCR reads through MiXCR, one entry per CDR3 protein. The data show 450,000 to 700,000 distinct CDR3 sequences, roughly 40% seen once. The chain is built from TRBV21-1 and TRBJ2-5; TRBD1, the table's D call, was not compared with the DNA. TRBV21-1 is a pseudogene locus. This sequence originates from a girl aged 5-17 years with multiple sclerosis. Material: blood. The chain's CDR3 is CASSKRVRGFQETQYF. Here the CDR3 DNA reads TGTGCCAGCAGCAAAAGGGTGAGGGGTTTCCAAGAGACCCAGTACTTC.